This T cell receptor beta chain was sequenced during a study of vaccination and CD4 T cells after COVID-19. Study-wide context: At day 14 and again at days 161 to 241 post-vaccination, three convalescent patients were sampled. Study-level findings and limits: Among convalescent patients, a median around 85% of reactive clones emerged only after vaccination. Within the convalescent patients, spike mono-reactivity was found in 304 of 307 vaccine-specific clones.

CDR3 length equals 15 residues. J lost 0 bases, V lost 0 bases, and 1 base had no gene match. From germline, CDR1 is DFQATT and CDR2 SNEGSKA (reference sequence). TCRdb re-analysed the PCR reads in MiXCR, keeping a single row per CDR3 protein. The sample carries about 40,000 distinct CDR3 sequences, about 35% recorded once. Time point meaning: late sampling 161 to 241 days after vaccination in a few convalescent patients. This clonotype was detected only a few times. Its specificity is not known. The sequencing here drew on CD4+ T cells from blood, taken about 7 months after SARS-CoV-2 vaccination. This chain uses TRBV20-1 with TRBJ2-7, with 11 bases fitting TRBD2. The sequence derives from a human donor who had recovered from COVID-19. The CDR3 sequence: CSARDSGRASYEQYF. The DNA of the CDR3 is TGCAGTGCTAGAGATAGCGGGAGGGCCTCCTACGAGCAGTACTTC.